The 7 T cell receptor beta chains reported below all come from one sample, sequenced in a study of blood T cell repertoires in COVID-19. Repertoires were generated with immunoSEQ multiplex PCR, while TCRdb's copy carries only in-frame clones and drops some. The sample has around 200,000 clones; 80% are singletons. The sequencing sample was made of PBMCs or T cells enriched from blood (not recorded which). The receptor set was obtained from a woman aged 40 to 55 with acute COVID-19.

The rearrangement uses TRBV27 and TRBJ2-7; 8 bases agree with TRBD1. The CDR3 extends over 16 amino acids. In germline, CDR1 is MNHEY, CDR2 SMNVEV (reference sequence). V lost 3 bases and J lost 3; bases outside the gene matches: 10. The CDR3: CASSLIGQGALYEQYF. The CDR3 DNA reads as TGTGCCAGCAGTTTGATAGGGCAGGGGGCTCTCTACGAGCAGTACTTC.

This clone was seen at least ten times. The chain links TRBV19 to TRBJ2-7, with 7 bases lining up with TRBD1. Germline-derived CDR1 and CDR2 are LNHDA and SQIVND (reference sequence). Germline trimming cut 8 bases from V and 5 bases from J; bases unmatched to any gene: 15. CDR3 length equals 15 residues. The DNA for the CDR3 is TGTGCCAGTTCCCTAACAGGGGTAGATCCCGACGAGCAGTACTTC. This translates into CASSLTGVDPDEQYF.

The CDR3 region is CASSPRQGFSYEQYF. CDR3 bases: TGCGCCAGCAGCCCGAGACAGGGCTTCTCCTACGAGCAGTACTTC. The genes are TRBV5-1 and TRBJ2-7; 7 bases fit TRBD1. The CDR3 has 15 amino acids. CDR1 and CDR2 (germline): SGHRS, YFSETQ. J gave up 0 bases and V 4 bases, and 7 bases lay outside the gene matches.

This clone was detected a few times. The genes are TRBV30 and TRBJ1-4; D remains ambiguous. CDR1 is GTSNPN and CDR2 is SVGIG in the germline V gene (reference sequence). V was cut by 5 bases and J by 9 bases, with 19 bases left in between. There are 14 residues in the CDR3. The CDR3 DNA follows: TGTGCCTGGGGCGTCAATTCACAGCTTAAAAAACTGTTTTTT. Translation: CAWGVNSQLKKLFF.

The genes are TRBV5-5 and TRBJ1-5; D is undetermined. This CDR3 spans 15 amino acids. The germline V and J ends were trimmed by 0 bases and 0 bases, with 7 bases remaining between them. Germline V gene lookup returns CDR1 SGHKS and CDR2 YYEKEE (reference sequence). The CDR3 region has the DNA TGTGCCAGCAGCTTGGATAGATATAGCAATCAGCCCCAGCATTTT. Translation gives CASSLDRYSNQPQHF.

This chain joins TRBV2 and TRBJ2-7, with TRBD1 as a possible D gene (6 bases). This CDR3 is built from 14 residues. V gave up 9 bases and J gave up 6 bases, with 21 bases separating them. CDR1 and CDR2 from the germline V gene are SNHLY and FYNNEI. In nucleotides, the CDR3 is TGTGCCAGTATCAGAACAGGGACGCTCCGCGAGCAGTACTTC. It specifies CASIRTGTLREQYF.

The chain links TRBV7-8 to TRBJ2-7, with TRBD1 matching 7 bases. CDR3 length: 14 amino acids. V lost 0 bases to trimming and J lost 5 bases; unmatched junction nucleotides: 4. Per germline, CDR1 SGHVS and CDR2 FQNEAQ. In DNA form, the CDR3 reads TGTGCCAGCAGCTTAGCGCAGACAGGGAACGAGCAGTACTTC. Translated, it gives CASSLAQTGNEQYF.